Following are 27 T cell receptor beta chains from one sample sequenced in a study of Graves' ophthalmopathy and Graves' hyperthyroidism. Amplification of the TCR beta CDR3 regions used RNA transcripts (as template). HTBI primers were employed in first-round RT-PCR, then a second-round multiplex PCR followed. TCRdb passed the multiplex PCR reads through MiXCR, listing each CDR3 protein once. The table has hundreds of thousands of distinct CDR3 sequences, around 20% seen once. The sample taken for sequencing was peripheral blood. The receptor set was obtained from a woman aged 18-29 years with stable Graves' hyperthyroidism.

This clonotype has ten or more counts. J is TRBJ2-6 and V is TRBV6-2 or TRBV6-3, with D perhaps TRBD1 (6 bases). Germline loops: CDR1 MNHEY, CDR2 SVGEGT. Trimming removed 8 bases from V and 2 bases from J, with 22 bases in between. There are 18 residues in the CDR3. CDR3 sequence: CASRWFKNKGAGANVLTF. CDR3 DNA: TGTGCCAGCCGTTGGTTTAAAAACAAGGGGGCTGGGGCCAACGTCCTGACTTTC.

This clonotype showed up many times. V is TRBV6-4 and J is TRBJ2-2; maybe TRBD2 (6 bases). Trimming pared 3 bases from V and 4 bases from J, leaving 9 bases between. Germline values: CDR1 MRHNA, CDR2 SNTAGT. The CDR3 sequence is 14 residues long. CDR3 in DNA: TGTGCCAGCAGTGAGGACGGGAGCACCGGGGAGCTGTTTTTT. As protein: CASSEDGSTGELFF.

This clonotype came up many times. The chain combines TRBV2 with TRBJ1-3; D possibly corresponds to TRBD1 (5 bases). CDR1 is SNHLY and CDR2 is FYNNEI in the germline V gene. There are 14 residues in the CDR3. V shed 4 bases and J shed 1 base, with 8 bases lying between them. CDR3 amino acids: CASSGQLSGNTIYF. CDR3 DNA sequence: TGTGCCAGCAGTGGACAGCTATCTGGAAACACCATATATTTT.

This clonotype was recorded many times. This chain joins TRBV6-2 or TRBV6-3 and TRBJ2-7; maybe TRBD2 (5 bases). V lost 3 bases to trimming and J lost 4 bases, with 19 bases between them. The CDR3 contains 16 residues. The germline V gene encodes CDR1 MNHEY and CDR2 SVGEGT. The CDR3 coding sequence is TGTGCCAGCAGTTATGGTACGGGCGAAGCGGATTACGAGCAGTACTTC. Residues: CASSYGTGEADYEQYF.

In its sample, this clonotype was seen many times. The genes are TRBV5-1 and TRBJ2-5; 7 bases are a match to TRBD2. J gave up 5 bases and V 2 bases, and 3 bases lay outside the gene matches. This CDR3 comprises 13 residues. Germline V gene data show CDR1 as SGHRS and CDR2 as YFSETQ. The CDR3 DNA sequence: TGCGCCAGCAGCTTCCGCGGGAGCGAGACCCAGTACTTC. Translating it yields CASSFRGSETQYF.

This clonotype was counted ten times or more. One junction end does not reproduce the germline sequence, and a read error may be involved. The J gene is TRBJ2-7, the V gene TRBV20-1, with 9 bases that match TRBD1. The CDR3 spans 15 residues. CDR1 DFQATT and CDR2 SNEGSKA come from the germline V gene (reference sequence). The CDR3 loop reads CSSRILTGGGYEQYF. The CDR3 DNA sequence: TGCAGTTCTAGGATTTTGACAGGGGGAGGCTACGAGCAGTACTTC.

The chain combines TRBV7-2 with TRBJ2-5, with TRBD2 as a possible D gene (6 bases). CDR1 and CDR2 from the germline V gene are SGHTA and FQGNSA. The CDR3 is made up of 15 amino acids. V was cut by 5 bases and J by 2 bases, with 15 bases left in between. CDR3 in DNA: TGTGCCAGCAGCAGAAGTTGGGGGGTGCAAGAGACCCAGTACTTC. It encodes CASSRSWGVQETQYF.

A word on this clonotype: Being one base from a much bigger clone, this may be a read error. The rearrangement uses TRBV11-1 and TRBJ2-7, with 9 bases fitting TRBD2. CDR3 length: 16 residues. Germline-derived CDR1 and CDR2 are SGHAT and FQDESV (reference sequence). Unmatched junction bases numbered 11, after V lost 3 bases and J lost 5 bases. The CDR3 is CASSFSSGNSFHEQYF. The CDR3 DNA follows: TGTGCCAGCAGCTTCTCTAGCGGGAACTCCTTTCACGAGCAGTACTTC.

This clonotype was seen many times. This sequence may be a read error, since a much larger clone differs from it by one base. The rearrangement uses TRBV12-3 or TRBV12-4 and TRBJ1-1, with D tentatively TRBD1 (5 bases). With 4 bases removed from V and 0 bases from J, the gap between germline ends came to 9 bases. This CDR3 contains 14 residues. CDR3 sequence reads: CASSSDILNTEAFF. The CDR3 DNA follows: TGTGCCAGCAGTTCGGACATCTTGAACACTGAAGCTTTCTTT.

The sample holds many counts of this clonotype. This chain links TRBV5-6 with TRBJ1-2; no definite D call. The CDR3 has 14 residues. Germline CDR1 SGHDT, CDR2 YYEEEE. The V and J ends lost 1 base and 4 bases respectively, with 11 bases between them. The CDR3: CASSLQKGSYGYTF. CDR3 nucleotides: TGTGCCAGCAGCTTGCAGAAAGGGTCCTATGGCTACACCTTC.

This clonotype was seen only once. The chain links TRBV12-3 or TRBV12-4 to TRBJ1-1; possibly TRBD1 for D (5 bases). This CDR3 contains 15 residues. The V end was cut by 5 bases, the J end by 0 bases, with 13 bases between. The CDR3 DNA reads TGTGCCAGCAGTCTCGGGACCGGGGTGAACACTGAAGCTTTCTTT. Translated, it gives CASSLGTGVNTEAFF.

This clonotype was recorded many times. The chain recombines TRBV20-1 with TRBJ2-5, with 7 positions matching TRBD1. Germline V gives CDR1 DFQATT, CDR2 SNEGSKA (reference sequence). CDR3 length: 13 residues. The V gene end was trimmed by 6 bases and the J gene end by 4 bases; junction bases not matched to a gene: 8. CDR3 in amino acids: CSALTGHIETQYF. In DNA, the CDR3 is TGCAGTGCGCTGACAGGGCATATAGAGACCCAGTACTTC.

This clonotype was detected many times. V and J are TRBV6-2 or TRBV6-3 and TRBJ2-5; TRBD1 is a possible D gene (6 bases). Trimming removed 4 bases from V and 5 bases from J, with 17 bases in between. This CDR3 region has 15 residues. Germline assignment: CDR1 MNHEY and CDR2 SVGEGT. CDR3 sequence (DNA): TGTGCCAGCAGTTCCGGGGACGCAGGGGTGGAGACCCAGTACTTC. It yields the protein CASSSGDAGVETQYF.

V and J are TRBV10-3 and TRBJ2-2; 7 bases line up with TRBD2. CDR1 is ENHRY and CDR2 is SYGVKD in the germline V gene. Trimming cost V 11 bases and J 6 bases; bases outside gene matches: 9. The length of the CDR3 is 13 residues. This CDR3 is CAGSGTTAGELFF. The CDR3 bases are TGTGCCGGATCCGGGACTACCGCCGGGGAGCTGTTTTTT.

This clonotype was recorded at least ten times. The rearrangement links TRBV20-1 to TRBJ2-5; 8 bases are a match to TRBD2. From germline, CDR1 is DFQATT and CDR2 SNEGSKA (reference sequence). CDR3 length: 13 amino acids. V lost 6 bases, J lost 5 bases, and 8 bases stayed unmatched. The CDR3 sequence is CSASRGGLETQYF. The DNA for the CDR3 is TGCAGTGCCTCCCGCGGGGGGCTCGAGACCCAGTACTTC.

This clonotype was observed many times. The CDR3 sequence is CSADDSQETQYF. CDR3 coding DNA: TGCAGTGCTGACGACTCGCAAGAGACCCAGTACTTC. The V call is TRBV20-1, the J call TRBJ2-5; D remains unclear. V lost 5 bases, J lost 2 bases, and 9 bases lay in between. The CDR3 has 12 amino acids. Germline-derived CDR1 and CDR2 are DFQATT and SNEGSKA (reference sequence).

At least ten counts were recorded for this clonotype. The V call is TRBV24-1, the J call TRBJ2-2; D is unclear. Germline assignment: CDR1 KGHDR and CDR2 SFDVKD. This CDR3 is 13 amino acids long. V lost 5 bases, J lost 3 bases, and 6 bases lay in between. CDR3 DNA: TGTGCCACCAGTGGGGCGTACACCGGGGAGCTGTTTTTT. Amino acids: CATSGAYTGELFF.

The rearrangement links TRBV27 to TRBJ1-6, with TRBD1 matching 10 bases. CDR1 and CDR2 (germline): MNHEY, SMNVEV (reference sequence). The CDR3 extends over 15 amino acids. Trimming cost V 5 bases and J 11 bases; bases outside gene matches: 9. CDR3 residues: CASSPRDRGSAPLHF. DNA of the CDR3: TGTGCCAGCAGTCCGCGGGACAGGGGTTCGGCACCCCTCCACTTT.

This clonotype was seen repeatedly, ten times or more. CDR3 residues: CSLSALLYGTEAFF. DNA of the CDR3: TGCAGCCTTTCCGCACTCCTATACGGCACTGAAGCTTTCTTT. This chain uses TRBV29-1 with TRBJ1-1; D is unclear. V lost 8 bases, J lost 4 bases, and 20 bases lay in between. Germline V CDR1 and CDR2: SQVTM, ANQGSEA. The CDR3 length is 14 residues.

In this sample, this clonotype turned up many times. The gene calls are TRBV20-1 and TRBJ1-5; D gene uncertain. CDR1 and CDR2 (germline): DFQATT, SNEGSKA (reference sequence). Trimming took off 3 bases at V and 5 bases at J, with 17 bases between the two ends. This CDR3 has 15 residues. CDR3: CSASPGPPIDQPQHF. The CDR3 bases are TGCAGTGCTAGCCCTGGACCCCCTATAGATCAGCCCCAGCATTTT.

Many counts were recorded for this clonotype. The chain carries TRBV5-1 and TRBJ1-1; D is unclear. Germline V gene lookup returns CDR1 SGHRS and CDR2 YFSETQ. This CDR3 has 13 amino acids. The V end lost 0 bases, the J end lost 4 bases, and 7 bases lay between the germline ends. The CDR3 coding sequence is TGCGCCAGCAGCTTGGCCGCGGGCACTGAAGCTTTCTTT. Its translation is CASSLAAGTEAFF.

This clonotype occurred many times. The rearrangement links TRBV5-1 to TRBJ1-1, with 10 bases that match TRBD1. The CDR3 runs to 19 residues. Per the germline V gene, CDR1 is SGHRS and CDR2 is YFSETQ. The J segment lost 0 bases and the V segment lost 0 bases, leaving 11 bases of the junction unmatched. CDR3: CASSLAHSGTGVMNTEAFF. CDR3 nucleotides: TGCGCCAGCAGCTTGGCCCACTCCGGGACAGGGGTCATGAACACTGAAGCTTTCTTT.

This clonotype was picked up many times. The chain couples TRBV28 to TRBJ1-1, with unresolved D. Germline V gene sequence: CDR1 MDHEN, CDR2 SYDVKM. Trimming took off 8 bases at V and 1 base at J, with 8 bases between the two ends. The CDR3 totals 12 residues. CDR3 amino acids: CASRTQNTEAFF. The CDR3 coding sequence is TGTGCCAGCCGGACGCAGAACACTGAAGCTTTCTTT.

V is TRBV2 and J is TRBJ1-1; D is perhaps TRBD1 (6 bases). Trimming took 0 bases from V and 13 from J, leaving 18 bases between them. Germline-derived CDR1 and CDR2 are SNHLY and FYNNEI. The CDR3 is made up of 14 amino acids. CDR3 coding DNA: TGTGCCAGCAGTGAAGCGCTTGGGGGGCAGGGACGTTTCTTT. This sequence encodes CASSEALGGQGRFF.

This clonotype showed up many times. CDR3 in amino acids: CASPVLDDTTYGYTF. The CDR3 nucleotides read TGTGCCAGCCCCGTTTTGGACGACACGACCTATGGCTACACCTTC. The genes are TRBV6-1 and TRBJ1-2; D gene unclear. Germline V gives CDR1 MNHNS, CDR2 SASEGT. With 8 bases removed from V and 4 bases from J, the gap between germline ends came to 20 bases. CDR3 length: 15 residues.

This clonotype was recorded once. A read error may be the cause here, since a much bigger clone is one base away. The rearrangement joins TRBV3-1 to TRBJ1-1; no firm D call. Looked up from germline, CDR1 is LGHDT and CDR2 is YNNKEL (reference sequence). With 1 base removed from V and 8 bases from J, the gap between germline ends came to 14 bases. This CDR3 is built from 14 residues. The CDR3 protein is CASSQVSIGAEAFF. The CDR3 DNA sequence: TGTGCCAGCAGCCAAGTGAGTATAGGAGCCGAAGCTTTCTTT.

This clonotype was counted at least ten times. CDR3 sequence: CSARDRASGSVPGELFF. The DNA for the CDR3 is TGCAGTGCTAGAGATCGGGCTAGCGGGAGTGTTCCCGGGGAGCTGTTTTTT. The J gene is TRBJ2-2, the V gene TRBV20-1, with TRBD2 identical over 10 bases. CDR3 size: 17 residues. The germline CDR1 and CDR2 sequences are DFQATT and SNEGSKA (reference sequence). The ends lost 0 bases at V and 6 bases at J; junction bases unmatched: 10.